This entry features one T cell receptor beta chain sequence. Its cognate antigen has yet to be identified. The input lacks base qualities; no much larger clone sits a single base away. Another Seattle source contributed samples from volunteer blood donors who had recovered from COVID-19. Whole blood was collected in K2EDTA tubes by collaborating institutions according to the institutions' own protocols. For TCRbeta analysis, collaborators shipped samples as frozen whole blood, isolated PBMCs, or DNA extracted from either of those sample types. The immunoSEQ Assay, a bias-controlled multiplex PCR, was used to amplify TCRbeta CDR3 regions from genomic DNA. On the study's bioinformatics: The number of nucleated cells in each sample was estimated by amplification of reference gene primers within the assay. To quantify the absolute abundance of each unique TCRbeta CDR3 rearrangement, sequence reads were collapsed and filtered. For each sample, productive Simpson clonality was calculated as the square root of Simpson's diversity index over productive rearrangements. Sourced from immuneACCESS, this table was stored by TCRdb with only in-frame sequences that have V and J called. A share of the clones is absent; for the studies checked, an unresolved V gene accounts for under half, and the remainder has no known explanation. The V and J calls and the clone size are those of that table, but D and trimming were determined from the DNA. This sample comprises about 140,000 clones, around four fifths of them detected only once. The ten largest clones capture 9.5% to 13% of the sample.

These data are taken from a study of blood T cell repertoires in COVID-19 (dated by TCRdb to the early 2020s). With respect to the entire study: Collaborator samples came from the United States, Italy and Spain and covered acute and convalescent phases of COVID-19. Sample metadata almost always included a de-identified subject ID, COVID-19 status, age in years and sex. Where available, HLA class I and class II types were taken from metadata supplied by the sample provider and were not determined by assay-based typing. Samples came from the ongoing ImmuneRACE study (first 160 participants) plus 1,254 subjects from 6 global collaborators. The material from the prospective study consisted of cDNA or gDNA derived from T cells, B-cell-depleted T cells, or PBMCs. The repertoires were made available in a free public database intended to serve as a resource for research on the immune response to SARS-CoV-2. Subjects who had been exposed to COVID-19, were actively infected with it, or had recovered from it provided the deeply sampled blood TCRbeta repertoires that made up the dataset.

Broader findings and caveats from the paper: The amount of clinical and demographic metadata varied by source and participant and was provided uncurated.

What was sequenced was peripheral blood. This TCR came from a man in his sixties who had recovered from COVID-19.

The DNA reads TGTGCCAGCAGTGAATGGGTCCCCCTTAGCGGGGGAACCAGGTACGAGCAGTACTTC. The encoded protein is CASSEWVPLSGGTRYEQYF. The receptor chain draws on TRBV6-1 and TRBJ2-7; TRBD2 agrees with 9 junctional bases. Based on the germline V gene, the CDR1 and CDR2 sequences are MNHNS and SASEGT. V is trimmed back by 2 bases and J by 4 bases, and the junction contains 18 bases that no gene match accounts for. From the cysteine through the phenylalanine, the CDR3 covers 19 amino acids. The CDR3 DNA has 57 bases and is translated from base 1.